One T cell receptor (beta chain) is described in this entry. Germline assignment: CDR1 KGHSH and CDR2 LQKENI. This CDR3 contains 16 residues. J was trimmed by 3 bases and V by 3 bases; bases with no gene match: 5. This sample was taken from a study of blood T cell repertoires in COVID-19. The protocol was immunoSEQ multiplex PCR, while the TCRdb copy is restricted to in-frame clones and leaves out a portion. The table shows around 250,000 clones, with 86% occurring only once. The sequencing input was peripheral blood. The chain carries TRBV18 and TRBJ2-7, with 13 bases matching TRBD2. The TCR comes from an elderly man with acute or convalescent COVID-19. CDR3 in amino acids: CASSPRLAGGDYEQYF. CDR3 sequence (DNA): TGTGCCAGCTCACCTAGACTAGCGGGGGGAGACTACGAGCAGTACTTC.